This TCR beta chain was identified during a study of T cell repertoires in cytomegalovirus infection. Background on the study: In public TCR beta signatures, there were indications of both CMV infection and matching HLA type.

TCRdb recomputed calls from the reads with MiXCR, one row per CDR3 protein. There are a few hundred thousand distinct CDR3 sequences in the sample; 9% to 9.5% occur only once, and around 4% lies in the top ten. The CDR3 spans 15 residues. The germline gives CDR1 MGHRA, CDR2 YSYEKL. V lost 4 bases to trimming and J lost 5 bases; unmatched junction nucleotides: 4. Input material: PBMCs. The receptor's source is a human donor in good health (CMV status not recorded). Some clones in this sample may be carry-over from other donors' samples. The rearrangement joins TRBV4-1 to TRBJ2-1, with 11 bases fitting TRBD1. The DNA of the CDR3 is TGCGCCAGCAGCCTCCGGGACAGGGGGGACAATGAGCAGTTCTTC. The encoded protein is CASSLRDRGDNEQFF.